A single sample is the source of the 13 T cell receptor beta chains below, sequenced in a study of cytomegalovirus exposure and HLA in healthy donors. Primers: 60 Vbeta forward and 13 Jbeta reverse. Method: immunoSEQ multiplex PCR; TCRdb's copy keeps in-frame clones and lacks some. This table has around 130,000 clones, around four fifths appearing once. The sequencing input was PBMCs. These receptors were taken from a boy aged 5-17 years in good health and CMV-seronegative.

The CDR3 sequence is CSVVGGAGSYEQYF. The CDR3 DNA reads as TGCAGCGTTGTAGGGGGGGCGGGCTCCTACGAGCAGTACTTC. The V and J genes are TRBV29-1 and TRBJ2-7; a possible D gene is TRBD2 (7 bases). The germline CDR1 and CDR2 sequences are SQVTM and ANQGSEA. The germline V and J ends were trimmed by 4 bases and 0 bases, with 13 bases remaining between them. The CDR3 runs 14 residues.

This chain uses TRBV30 with TRBJ2-1, with D possibly matching TRBD2 (7 bases). Germline assignment: CDR1 GTSNPN and CDR2 SVGIG (reference sequence). The CDR3 extends over 13 amino acids. Deletions cut 5 bases from V and 7 bases from J, with 15 bases between. In DNA form, the CDR3 reads TGTGCCTGGGGGGGGGCCGGACTAAATGAGCAGTTCTTC. It translates to CAWGGAGLNEQFF.

This clone was found a few times. The gene calls are TRBV7-9 and TRBJ2-1, with D possibly matching TRBD1 (5 bases). CDR3 length: 16 residues. CDR1 and CDR2 (germline): SEHNR, FQNEAQ (reference sequence). Trimming shortened V by 4 bases and J by 2 bases, and 15 bases separated the two germline ends. The CDR3 region is CASSSDLGPTYNEQFF. In nucleotides, the CDR3 is TGTGCCAGCAGCTCCGATTTGGGGCCGACCTACAATGAGCAGTTCTTC.

The chain combines TRBV29-1 with TRBJ1-2; D perhaps matches TRBD1 (5 bases). The length of the CDR3 is 14 residues. Trimming left V 1 base short and J 4 bases short, with 13 bases between. Germline CDR1 reads SQVTM; CDR2 reads ANQGSEA. The CDR3 bases are TGCAGCGTTGAAGTTTCTGGGGCTATCTATGGCTACACCTTC. Translation: CSVEVSGAIYGYTF.

This clone was seen a single time. V is TRBV4-2 and J is TRBJ2-7; 7 bases are shared with TRBD1. V lost 0 bases and J lost 3; bases outside the gene matches: 17. The CDR3 is 19 residues long. Germline CDR1 is LGHNA and CDR2 is YNFKEQ. CDR3 region: CASSQDEGPPGQTDYEQYF. Here the CDR3 DNA reads TGTGCCAGCAGCCAAGATGAGGGGCCACCGGGACAGACCGACTACGAGCAGTACTTC.

This chain connects TRBV10-3 to TRBJ1-1; TRBD1 matches 8 bases. Looked up from germline, CDR1 is ENHRY and CDR2 is SYGVKD. The ends lost 7 bases at V and 5 bases at J; junction bases unmatched: 6. The CDR3 spans 13 residues. CDR3 amino acids: CAIMDRAGTEAFF. CDR3 DNA sequence: TGTGCCATCATGGACAGGGCGGGAACTGAAGCTTTCTTT.

This sequence joins TRBV6-5 and TRBJ1-1; 7 nucleotides match TRBD1. Losses at the gene ends were 6 bases for V and 2 bases for J; bases not matched to a gene: 6. In germline, CDR1 is MNHEY, CDR2 SVGAGI. The CDR3 sequence is 14 residues long. DNA of the CDR3: TGTGCCAGCAGCCTGGACAGGATTAACACTGAAGCTTTCTTT. Amino acids: CASSLDRINTEAFF.

This clone appeared a single time. The rearrangement joins TRBV5-1 to TRBJ1-1; TRBD1 is a possible D gene (6 bases). CDR3 size: 15 residues. The V end was cut by 5 bases, the J end by 0 bases, with 14 bases between. The V gene's germline CDR1 is SGHRS and CDR2 YFSETQ. CDR3 coding DNA: TGCGCCAGCAGAGATTTAAACAGGGTGAACACTGAAGCTTTCTTT. Its translation: CASRDLNRVNTEAFF.

V is TRBV7-9 and J is TRBJ1-3; tentatively, D is TRBD1 (5 bases). The CDR3 is 15 amino acids. V was shortened by 4 bases and J by 3 bases, with 13 bases between the two germline ends. CDR1 SEHNR and CDR2 FQNEAQ come from the germline V gene (reference sequence). CDR3 loop: CASSSLGQGGNTIYF. Written as DNA, the CDR3 is TGTGCCAGCAGCTCCCTGGGGCAGGGTGGAAACACCATATATTTT.

The chain joins TRBV13 to TRBJ2-7; 12 bases map to TRBD2. Germline V CDR1 and CDR2: PRHDT, FYEKMQ (reference sequence). CDR3 length: 16 residues. Unmatched junction bases numbered 9, after V lost 5 bases and J lost 4 bases. DNA for the CDR3: TGTGCCAGCAGCAAAACGACTAGCGGGAGAGAATACGAGCAGTACTTC. Protein: CASSKTTSGREYEQYF.

The chain has TRBV5-1 and TRBJ2-7; 10 positions match TRBD2. The CDR3 has 14 amino acids. The V and J ends lost 0 bases and 7 bases, in that order; junction bases with no gene match: 4. CDR1 and CDR2 from the germline V gene are SGHRS and YFSETQ. CDR3 residues: CASSLELAGVEQYF. The DNA for the CDR3 is TGCGCCAGCAGCTTGGAGCTAGCGGGAGTTGAGCAGTACTTC.

This clone has just a few counts. The CDR3: CASSDPSGNQPQHF. DNA for the CDR3: TGTGCCAGCAGTGATCCCTCGGGCAATCAGCCCCAGCATTTT. The chain recombines TRBV25-1 with TRBJ1-5, with D hard to call. The length of the CDR3 is 14 residues. V was shortened by 3 bases and J by 2 bases, with 8 bases between the two germline ends. Germline V CDR1 and CDR2: MGHDK, SYGVNS.

CDR3 sequence (DNA): TGTGCCAGCTCACTGGACAGGGTGGTTTACAATGAGCAGTTCTTC. Translation gives CASSLDRVVYNEQFF. The chain combines TRBV18 with TRBJ2-1; 8 nucleotides line up with TRBD1. Germline V gene lookup returns CDR1 KGHSH and CDR2 LQKENI. V gave up 4 bases and J gave up 4 bases; unmatched junction bases: 6. CDR3 length: 15 amino acids. Variable domain in full (rest from reference TRBV18 and TRBJ2-1): NAGVMQNPRHLVRRRGQEARLRCSPMKGHSHVYWYRQLPEEGLKFMVYLQKENIIDESGMPKERFSAEFPKEGPSILRIQQVVRGDSAAYFCASSLDRVVYNEQFFGPGTRLTVL.